Listed below are T cell receptor beta chains from one sample, sequenced in a study of blood T cell repertoires in COVID-19. The repertoire was sequenced with immunoSEQ multiplex PCR; TCRdb's copy has only in-frame clones and lacks some. The sample lists around 50,000 clones; roughly 82% were seen once. Input material: peripheral blood. These receptors were taken from a woman of 80 years or more with acute or convalescent COVID-19. CDR3s include the opening cysteine and the closing phenylalanine or tryptophan. The D gene is left open where the match is weak. For some rows the clone size is stated as once, few or many, or as a class when expanded; others skip it.

TGTGCCAGCAGCCAAGACCCACTGGGGGGTAATCAGCCCCAGCATTTT | CASSQDPLGGNQPQHF | TRBJ1-5 | TRBV4-2 | . | .
TGTGCCAGCTCACCCAGACAGCTAACAACTAATGAAAAACTGTTTTTT | CASSPRQLTTNEKLFF | TRBJ1-4 | TRBV18 | . | few
TGTGCCAGCAGCCAAGATGGTCGCAGTCTGGATGGCTACACCTTC | CASSQDGRSLDGYTF | TRBJ1-2 | TRBV14 | . | .
TGCGCCAGCAGCTTGGAACCCCGGGGGGGAGAGACCCAGTACTTC | CASSLEPRGGETQYF | TRBJ2-5 | TRBV5-1 | TRBD2 | once
TGCAGTGCTAGTGGCAGGTTGATTAGCAATCAGCCCCAGCATTTT | CSASGRLISNQPQHF | TRBJ1-5 | TRBV20-1 | . | .
TGTGCCAGCAGCCCCCCACAGGGAAGAAATTCACCCCTCCACTTT | CASSPPQGRNSPLHF | TRBJ1-6 | TRBV7-9 | . | .
TGCGCCAGCAGCGCGACCGGGACAGGGGGCGGGGAGACCCAGTACTTC | CASSATGTGGGETQYF | TRBJ2-5 | TRBV5-1 | TRBD1 | .
TGTGCCAGCAGCCAAGACCCGGGAAGCACAGATACGCAGTATTTT | CASSQDPGSTDTQYF | TRBJ2-3 | TRBV3-1/TRBV3-2 | . | .
TGTGCCAGCAGCTTAGTGGTAGCGGGAAACGCGAACACCGGGGAGCTGTTTTTT | CASSLVVAGNANTGELFF | TRBJ2-2 | TRBV7-6 | TRBD2 | few
TGTGCCAGCACTTCACGGGGGGGGAGTGCGGAGACCCAGTACTTC | CASTSRGGSAETQYF | TRBJ2-5 | TRBV7-9 | TRBD2 | .
TGTGCCAGCAGCTTGGGCGCGGGGGGGAACACCGGGGAGCTGTTTTTT | CASSLGAGGNTGELFF | TRBJ2-2 | TRBV7-9 | TRBD2 | .
TGTGCCAGCAGTACTAGCGGGAGTATAGATGAGCAGTTCTTC | CASSTSGSIDEQFF | TRBJ2-1 | TRBV2 | TRBD2 | .
TGTGCCAGCAGTAACGAACTTAGCAATCAGCCCCAGCATTTT | CASSNELSNQPQHF | TRBJ1-5 | TRBV2 | . | once
TGTGCCAGCAGGGAACTGACAGGAGCTAACTATGGCTACACCTTC | CASRELTGANYGYTF | TRBJ1-2 | TRBV2 | . | .
TGTGCCAGCCGTTTCTGGCCAGGGGGTCAGCCCCAGCATTTT | CASRFWPGGQPQHF | TRBJ1-5 | TRBV21-1 | . | .
TGTGCCAGCAGTGACCTAACGGGAAACACCATATATTTT | CASSDLTGNTIYF | TRBJ1-3 | TRBV2 | . | .
TGTGCCAGCAGCTTAACAGGGGGCAACACTGAAGCTTTCTTT | CASSLTGGNTEAFF | TRBJ1-1 | TRBV7-8 | TRBD1 | .
TGTGCCAGCAGTGGGACTAGCGGGCCGACCGGGGAGCTGTTTTTT | CASSGTSGPTGELFF | TRBJ2-2 | TRBV2 | TRBD2 | .
TGTGCCAGCAGCTTCATGAAGAGAGGGGAGCTGTTTTTT | CASSFMKRGELFF | TRBJ2-2 | TRBV14 | . | .
TGTGCCAGCAGCCTTCGACAGGGGGACTATGGCTACACCTTC | CASSLRQGDYGYTF | TRBJ1-2 | TRBV2 | TRBD1 | few
TGTGCCAGCAGCTTATCTGGCGGGGGGGCGCATGAGCAGTTCTTC | CASSLSGGGAHEQFF | TRBJ2-1 | TRBV7-9 | TRBD2 | .
TGTGCCAGCAGACGCGGGACCGGGGAGCTGTTTTTT | CASRRGTGELFF | TRBJ2-2 | TRBV11-3 | . | .
TGTGCCAGCAGCCCTAGGGCTAGCGGGGGAGGGCAGTACTTC | CASSPRASGGGQYF | TRBJ2-7 | TRBV14 | TRBD2 | .
TGTGCCAGCAGCCCCGGGGACACCACTAACTATGGCTACACCTTC | CASSPGDTTNYGYTF | TRBJ1-2 | TRBV3-1/TRBV3-2 | . | once
TGTGCCACCAGAGCCCCGGGACAGGGAAACATTCAGTACTTC | CATRAPGQGNIQYF | TRBJ2-4 | TRBV15 | TRBD1 | .
TGTGCCAGCAGTATGGGACTAGACAATGAGCAGTTCTTC | CASSMGLDNEQFF | TRBJ2-1 | TRBV12-3/TRBV12-4 | TRBD2 | .
TGTGCCAGTAGTATAGGGTCGGGGACTAGCGGGATTAGGAGAGAGACCCAGTACTTC | CASSIGSGTSGIRRETQYF | TRBJ2-5 | TRBV19 | TRBD2 | .
TGTGCCAGCAGCGCAACGACAGGGAGAGAGACCCAGTACTTC | CASSATTGRETQYF | TRBJ2-5 | TRBV7-9 | TRBD1 | .
TGTGCCAGACCGAACTTCGGGACTAGCGGGAGGGCCGAAGAGACCCAGTACTTC | CARPNFGTSGRAEETQYF | TRBJ2-5 | TRBV7-3 | TRBD2 | .
TGTGCCATCAGTGCGAGCGGCTCTGGAAACACCATATATTTT | CAISASGSGNTIYF | TRBJ1-3 | TRBV10-3 | . | .
TGTGCCAGCCAGGGACAGAACACCGGGGAGCTGTTTTTT | CASQGQNTGELFF | TRBJ2-2 | TRBV10-3 | . | .
TGTGCCAGCAGTGAATATCACGGGACAGGACCATATGAAGCTTTCTTT | CASSEYHGTGPYEAFF | TRBJ1-1 | TRBV25-1 | TRBD1 | .
TGTGCCAGCAGCCCCGGGACTAGCTCCTACGAGCAGTACTTC | CASSPGTSSYEQYF | TRBJ2-7 | TRBV9 | TRBD2 | once
TGTGCCACCCTCAAGGGGGACGGCACCGGGGAGCTGTTTTTT | CATLKGDGTGELFF | TRBJ2-2 | TRBV19 | . | .
TGTGCCTGCCCGGTTGTACTCGGGGGGGCGGATACGCAGTATTTT | CACPVVLGGADTQYF | TRBJ2-3 | TRBV30 | TRBD2 | .
TGCAGTGCACCGGGAAACAATGAGCAGTTCTTC | CSAPGNNEQFF | TRBJ2-1 | TRBV20-1 | . | .
TGTGCCACCAACAGGGTTCAACGAAACACCATATATTTT | CATNRVQRNTIYF | TRBJ1-3 | TRBV12-3/TRBV12-4 | . | .
TGCGCCAGCAGCCCAGGACTAGCGGGAGTGTTCCAAGAGACCCAGTACTTC | CASSPGLAGVFQETQYF | TRBJ2-5 | TRBV5-1 | TRBD2 | .
TGTGCCAGTAGTATGGACAGGGCGGCCACTGAAGCTTTCTTT | CASSMDRAATEAFF | TRBJ1-1 | TRBV19 | TRBD1 | .
TGTGCCAGCAGCCTACCGGACAGGGGGAATGCGAACACTGAAGCTTTCTTT | CASSLPDRGNANTEAFF | TRBJ1-1 | TRBV5-4 | TRBD1 | .
TGTGCCAGCAGTGAAGCAACTAGCGGGTCCCAAGAGACCCAGTACTTC | CASSEATSGSQETQYF | TRBJ2-5 | TRBV6-1 | TRBD2 | .
TGTGCCAGCAGCTGGGGTAGGGGTTTTAATGAAAAACTGTTTTTT | CASSWGRGFNEKLFF | TRBJ1-4 | TRBV5-6 | . | .
TGTGCTAGCAGCTCGCGGGAGGGCAATGAGCAGTTCTTC | CASSSREGNEQFF | TRBJ2-1 | TRBV7-7 | TRBD2 | few
TGTGCCAGCAGTCGACAGGGGAGCACAGATACGCAGTATTTT | CASSRQGSTDTQYF | TRBJ2-3 | TRBV3-1/TRBV3-2 | TRBD1 | .
TGCGCCAGCAGCGACCCCGGGACTAGCGAGAACGAGCAGTACTTC | CASSDPGTSENEQYF | TRBJ2-7 | TRBV5-1 | TRBD2 | .
TGCGCCAGCAGCTTGGATTGGGGGGGAGCAGATACGCAGTATTTT | CASSLDWGGADTQYF | TRBJ2-3 | TRBV5-1 | TRBD2 | .
TGTGCCAGCAGCTTTGGCTGGAACACTGAAGCTTTCTTT | CASSFGWNTEAFF | TRBJ1-1 | TRBV5-6 | . | .
TGCGCCAGCAGCTCCGCCGGGACTCCGGACACCGGGGAGCTGTTTTTT | CASSSAGTPDTGELFF | TRBJ2-2 | TRBV5-1 | . | .
TGCGCCAGCAGCTTGGGACGCGGGAGAGGTAATACGCAGTATTTT | CASSLGRGRGNTQYF | TRBJ2-3 | TRBV5-1 | TRBD2 | .
TGTGCCAGCAGTGAGGTCCCCCGCCAGTCCTACGAGCAGTACTTC | CASSEVPRQSYEQYF | TRBJ2-7 | TRBV6-1 | . | .
TGTGCCAGCAGCGTAGTTAGCGGGGGCGCCCAGGGCACAGATACGCAGTATTTT | CASSVVSGGAQGTDTQYF | TRBJ2-3 | TRBV9 | TRBD2 | .
TGTGCCAGCAGCATAAAGCGTGATGAGCAGTTCTTC | CASSIKRDEQFF | TRBJ2-1 | TRBV6-5 | . | .
TGTGCCAGCAGCCAAGAGCAGGGAAATTCACCCCTCCACTTT | CASSQEQGNSPLHF | TRBJ1-6 | TRBV14 | . | .
TGTGCCAGCAGCTTAGAATACCAGGCTGCTGAAGCTTTCTTT | CASSLEYQAAEAFF | TRBJ1-1 | TRBV11-2 | . | .
TGTGCCAGCAGGCCTGGACAGGGAAAGAATTCACCCCTCCACTTT | CASRPGQGKNSPLHF | TRBJ1-6 | TRBV3-1/TRBV3-2 | TRBD1 | .
TGTGCCAGCAGTATCGGGGAAGAGCGAAGTGAAAAACTGTTTTTT | CASSIGEERSEKLFF | TRBJ1-4 | TRBV2 | . | .
TGTGCCAGCAGCTTAAGTGTGGGGGGTAATGAAAAACTGTTTTTT | CASSLSVGGNEKLFF | TRBJ1-4 | TRBV7-9 | . | once